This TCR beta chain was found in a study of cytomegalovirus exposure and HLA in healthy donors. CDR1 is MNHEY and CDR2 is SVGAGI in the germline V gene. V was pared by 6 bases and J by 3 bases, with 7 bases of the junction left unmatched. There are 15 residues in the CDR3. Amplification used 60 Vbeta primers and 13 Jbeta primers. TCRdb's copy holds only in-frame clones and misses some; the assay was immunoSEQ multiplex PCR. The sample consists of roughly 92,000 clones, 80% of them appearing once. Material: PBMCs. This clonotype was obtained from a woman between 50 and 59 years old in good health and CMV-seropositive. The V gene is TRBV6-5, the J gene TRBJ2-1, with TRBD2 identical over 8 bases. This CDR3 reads CASRFSGTLYNEQFF. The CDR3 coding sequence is TGTGCCAGCAGATTTAGCGGGACCCTCTACAATGAGCAGTTCTTC.